The 29 T cell receptor beta chains below were found in one sample sequenced in a study of blood T cell repertoires in COVID-19. The assay was immunoSEQ multiplex PCR, and TCRdb's table has in-frame clones only and misses some. The table has under 30,000 clones, approximately 94% seen once. The sequenced material came from peripheral blood. Source of these receptors: a human donor with active COVID-19. The donor label of this sample is uncertain.

The chain combines TRBV30 with TRBJ1-4; the D is unclear. Germline V gene data show CDR1 as GTSNPN and CDR2 as SVGIG (reference sequence). Trimming cost V 3 bases and J 5 bases, with 19 bases left between them. The CDR3 has 16 residues. CDR3 loop: CAWRRHPLASNEKLFF. CDR3 nucleotides: TGTGCCTGGAGACGGCACCCTCTAGCCTCAAATGAAAAACTGTTTTTT.

This rearrangement joins TRBV27 to TRBJ2-4; tentative D call: TRBD2 (7 bases). This CDR3 contains 14 residues. Per the germline V gene, CDR1 is MNHEY and CDR2 is SMNVEV (reference sequence). The V end lost 6 bases, the J end lost 6 bases, and 15 bases lay between the germline ends. The CDR3: CASSTRRGANIQYF. In DNA form, the CDR3 reads TGTGCCAGCAGCACCCGTCGGGGGGCAAACATTCAGTACTTC.

V gene TRBV5-4 combines with J gene TRBJ2-7; 14 bases fit TRBD2. The V and J ends lost 3 bases and 1 base, in that order; junction bases with no gene match: 6. Looked up from germline, CDR1 is SGHNT and CDR2 is YYREEE (reference sequence). The CDR3 totals 17 residues. The CDR3 sequence is CASSYGLAGGLSYEQYF. CDR3 DNA sequence: TGTGCCAGCAGCTACGGACTAGCGGGAGGCCTTTCCTACGAGCAGTACTTC.

V is TRBV3-1 (or the pseudogene TRBV3-2) and J is TRBJ2-1; no clear D gene. Germline lookup yields CDR1 LGHDT and CDR2 YNNKEL (reference sequence). Trimming took off 5 bases at V and 0 bases at J, with 8 bases between the two ends. The CDR3 contains 14 residues. CDR3 loop: CASSFYSSYNEQFF. CDR3 bases: TGTGCCAGCAGCTTTTATAGCTCCTACAATGAGCAGTTCTTC.

The J gene is TRBJ2-7, the V gene TRBV10-3, with D unclear. Trimming took 3 bases from V and 3 from J, leaving 12 bases between them. The CDR3 has 14 amino acids. Germline V gene sequence: CDR1 ENHRY, CDR2 SYGVKD. CDR3 loop: CAISEENTNYEQYF. The CDR3 coding sequence is TGTGCCATCAGTGAAGAAAACACGAACTACGAGCAGTACTTC.

The chain employs TRBV9 and TRBJ2-1; D is unresolved. This CDR3 is 13 amino acids long. The V end was cut by 3 bases, the J end by 9 bases, with 13 bases between. Looked up from germline, CDR1 is SGDLS and CDR2 is YYNGEE. The CDR3 DNA sequence: TGTGCCAGCAGCGCGACTTTGACTGGTGAGCAGTTCTTC. This codes for CASSATLTGEQFF.

This chain links TRBV9 with TRBJ2-3; D gene uncertain. The germline CDR1 and CDR2 sequences are SGDLS and YYNGEE. The CDR3 runs 13 residues. Trimming cost V 1 base and J 2 bases, with 5 bases left between them. Here the CDR3 reads CASSVRDTDTQYF. CDR3 nucleotides: TGTGCCAGCAGCGTACGAGACACAGATACGCAGTATTTT.

The gene calls are TRBV4-3 and TRBJ1-5; D not resolved. Deletions cut 0 bases from V and 5 bases from J, with 5 bases between. Per the germline V gene, CDR1 is LGHNA and CDR2 is YSLEER. The length of the CDR3 is 13 residues. The CDR3 DNA reads as TGCGCCAGCAGCCAAGACAACTATCAGCCCCAGCATTTT. Encoded protein: CASSQDNYQPQHF.

The chain employs TRBV15 and TRBJ2-5; D is ambiguous. Germline CDR1 reads LNHNV; CDR2 reads YYDKDF (reference sequence). Trimming removed 0 bases at V and 2 bases at J, with 7 bases between. The CDR3 totals 14 residues. The CDR3 DNA follows: TGTGCCACCAGCAGAGATCCCCAGCAAGAGACCCAGTACTTC. It yields the protein CATSRDPQQETQYF.

As DNA, the CDR3 is TGTGCCTGCGGGGGGACCGGCTCTGGGGCCAACGTCCTGACTTTC. This gives the protein CACGGTGSGANVLTF. The chain combines TRBV30 with TRBJ2-6; 7 bases are a match to TRBD2. V lost 6 bases and J lost 0; bases outside the gene matches: 5. This CDR3 is 15 amino acids long. CDR1 and CDR2 from the germline V gene are GTSNPN and SVGIG (reference sequence).

CDR3 in DNA: TGTGCCAGCAGTTACTCGGAGGTCGCTCGTGAGCAGTACTTC. Translated: CASSYSEVAREQYF. The genes are TRBV6-2 or TRBV6-3 and TRBJ2-7; tentative D call: TRBD2 (5 bases). Trimming pared 0 bases from V and 7 bases from J, leaving 13 bases between. Germline loops: CDR1 MNHEY, CDR2 SVGEGT. CDR3 length equals 14 residues.

The rearrangement joins TRBV5-4 to TRBJ2-1; D is perhaps TRBD2 (6 bases). Per the germline V gene, CDR1 is SGHNT and CDR2 is YYREEE (reference sequence). V shed 4 bases and J shed 1 base, with 15 bases lying between them. CDR3 length equals 16 residues. As DNA, the CDR3 is TGTGCCAGCAGCCCCTCCGGTAGCGGTTCCTACAATGAGCAGTTCTTC. Its protein product is CASSPSGSGSYNEQFF.

The chain uses TRBV19 and TRBJ2-1, with D unclear. CDR3 length equals 16 residues. V lost 9 bases and J 9 bases, leaving 27 bases between the germline ends. Looked up from germline, CDR1 is LNHDA and CDR2 is SQIVND (reference sequence). The chain's CDR3 is CASAANRVPGSVEQFF. The CDR3 DNA sequence: TGTGCCAGCGCCGCAAACCGGGTCCCCGGGTCTGTTGAGCAGTTCTTC.

This sequence joins TRBV27 and TRBJ2-3; 8 bases fit TRBD2. Germline CDR1 and CDR2: MNHEY and SMNVEV (reference sequence). With V trimmed by 3 bases and J by 3 bases, 5 bases remained unmatched. The length of the CDR3 is 15 residues. The CDR3 reads CASSFWSSGTDTQYF. The CDR3, as DNA: TGTGCCAGCAGTTTTTGGTCTAGCGGGACAGATACGCAGTATTTT.

The J gene is TRBJ1-5, the V gene TRBV28; TRBD1 matches 10 bases. The V and J ends lost 8 bases and 7 bases, in that order; junction bases with no gene match: 11. The CDR3 is 15 amino acids. The germline V gene has CDR1 MDHEN and CDR2 SYDVKM. CDR3 in DNA: TGTGCCAGCCGCACCGGGACAGGGGTGAGACAGCCCCAGCATTTT. Translation gives CASRTGTGVRQPQHF. The whole variable domain, remainder taken from reference TRBV28 and TRBJ1-5, is DVKVTQSSRYLVKRTGEKVFLECVQDMDHENMFWYRQDPGLGLRLIYFSYDVKMKEKGDIPEGYSVSREKKERFSLILESASTNQTSMYLCASRTGTGVRQPQHFGDGTRLSIL.

The J gene is TRBJ2-2, the V gene TRBV5-6, with 9 nucleotides matching TRBD2. This CDR3 has 15 residues. After removal of 4 bases from V and 5 bases from J, the junction contained 6 bases not matched to a gene. Per germline, CDR1 SGHDT and CDR2 YYEEEE. CDR3 DNA sequence: TGTGCCAGCAGCCTGGGGCTAGCGGGAACCGGGGAGCTGTTTTTT. Its protein product is CASSLGLAGTGELFF.

The chain couples TRBV3-1 (or the pseudogene TRBV3-2) to TRBJ1-1; D gene unclear. Trimming left V 2 bases short and J 4 bases short, with 8 bases between. This CDR3 is built from 13 residues. In germline, CDR1 is LGHDT, CDR2 YNNKEL (reference sequence). Here the CDR3 DNA reads TGTGCCAGCAGCCAATCGGGAGGCACTGAAGCTTTCTTT. As protein: CASSQSGGTEAFF.

This chain joins TRBV11-3 and TRBJ2-1; 10 bases agree with TRBD2. Germline assignment: CDR1 SGHNT and CDR2 YENEEA. V shed 5 bases and J 7 bases; nucleotides not matched to a gene: 11. The CDR3 is 16 amino acids. CDR3 DNA sequence: TGTGCCAGCAGCGGGGGGAGCGGGAGGGCCGGTAATGAGCAGTTCTTC. It encodes CASSGGSGRAGNEQFF.

This clone showed up just a few times. This chain joins TRBV6-5 and TRBJ2-3, with no clear D. Trimming removed 7 bases at V and 1 base at J, with 9 bases between. Germline values: CDR1 MNHEY, CDR2 SVGAGI. The CDR3 has 13 amino acids. The DNA for the CDR3 is TGTGCCAGCAATTCGGTCCGCACAGATACGCAGTATTTT. Amino acids: CASNSVRTDTQYF.

The CDR3 nucleotides are TGTGCCAGCAGTTTATCGGTCAGAAACTATGGCTACACCTTC. It encodes CASSLSVRNYGYTF. The chain recombines TRBV27 with TRBJ1-2; unclear D gene. This CDR3 is 14 amino acids long. V lost 0 bases and J lost 2, with 7 bases in between. The germline V gene encodes CDR1 MNHEY and CDR2 SMNVEV (reference sequence).

The rearrangement joins TRBV6-5 to TRBJ2-3; D might be TRBD2 (7 bases). V was trimmed by 6 bases and J by 6 bases, leaving 19 bases between them. CDR3 length: 15 amino acids. Germline loops: CDR1 MNHEY, CDR2 SVGAGI. The CDR3: CASRRSRGGADTQYF. The CDR3 nucleotides are TGTGCCAGCAGGAGGTCGAGGGGGGGGGCCGATACGCAGTATTTT.

V is TRBV5-1 and J is TRBJ2-2; the match to TRBD1 covers 12 bases. Losses at the gene ends were 9 bases for V and 0 bases for J; bases not matched to a gene: 15. CDR1 and CDR2 from the germline V gene are SGHRS and YFSETQ. This CDR3 has 19 residues. The CDR3 protein is CATEETPGQGAANTGELFF. Here the CDR3 DNA reads TGCGCCACCGAAGAGACTCCGGGACAGGGGGCTGCGAACACCGGGGAGCTGTTTTTT.

The sample holds one count of this clone. The chain is built from TRBV5-4 and TRBJ1-1; D might be TRBD1 (5 bases). Trimming left V 4 bases short and J 1 base short, with 11 bases between. The CDR3 loop spans 14 amino acids. CDR1 is SGHNT, CDR2 YYREEE, per germline (reference sequence). CDR3 in DNA: TGTGCCAGCAGCCCCGTGGACAAGAACACTGAAGCTTTCTTT. Amino acid sequence: CASSPVDKNTEAFF.

The rearrangement uses TRBV6-2 or TRBV6-3 and TRBJ2-6, with TRBD1 identical over 7 bases. The germline V gene has CDR1 MNHEY and CDR2 SVGEGT. The CDR3 is made up of 19 amino acids. Losses at the gene ends were 5 bases for V and 2 bases for J; bases not matched to a gene: 15. The CDR3 nucleotides read TGTGCCAGCAGTGCCTCGGGTCAGGGGGTTATCCCTGGGGCCAACGTCCTGACTTTC. Protein: CASSASGQGVIPGANVLTF.

The chain links TRBV3-1 (or the pseudogene TRBV3-2) to TRBJ2-4; D remains unclear. Trimming stripped 0 bases from V and 2 bases from J, with 11 bases between. The CDR3 runs 16 residues. Germline CDR1 reads LGHDT; CDR2 reads YNNKEL (reference sequence). The CDR3 here is CASSQDPGWSKNIQYF. The DNA for the CDR3 is TGTGCCAGCAGCCAAGACCCGGGTTGGTCCAAAAACATTCAGTACTTC.

The chain employs TRBV29-1 and TRBJ1-1; 9 positions agree with TRBD1. CDR3 length equals 13 residues. Germline V gene lookup returns CDR1 SQVTM and CDR2 ANQGSEA. Trimming at V came to 4 bases and at J to 9 bases, leaving 9 bases not matched to a gene. The CDR3 sequence is CSVVVRQGVQAFF. The CDR3 DNA follows: TGCAGCGTTGTGGTCCGACAGGGGGTACAAGCTTTCTTT.

CDR3 loop: CAWSVLRSARYGYTF. The CDR3 region has the DNA TGTGCCTGGAGTGTACTCCGTTCGGCTAGGTATGGCTACACCTTC. The chain links TRBV30 to TRBJ1-2, with D unresolved. There are 15 residues in the CDR3. V was pared by 0 bases and J by 5 bases, with 16 bases between. Germline values: CDR1 GTSNPN, CDR2 SVGIG (reference sequence).

The CDR3 region has the DNA TGTGCCAGCAGCAGCCGGGACTCTAGGGGGGAGCTGTTTTTT. Translation gives CASSSRDSRGELFF. The V call is TRBV3-1 (or the pseudogene TRBV3-2), the J call TRBJ2-2; TRBD2 might be the D (6 bases). The CDR3 extends over 14 amino acids. The germline CDR1 and CDR2 sequences are LGHDT and YNNKEL (reference sequence). V lost 5 bases and J lost 8, with 15 bases in between.

This clone was observed a single time. The gene calls are TRBV11-2 and TRBJ2-4, with D tentatively TRBD1 (6 bases). V dropped 5 bases and J dropped 9 bases, with 20 bases sitting between them. The CDR3 spans 15 residues. Germline CDR1 reads SGHAT; CDR2 reads FQNNGV. The CDR3, as DNA: TGTGCCAGCAGCATACCGACAGGACCGATTCCCATTCAGTACTTC. Its protein product is CASSIPTGPIPIQYF.